This T cell receptor (beta chain) was found in a study of CD8+CD57+ T cells in acquired aplastic anemia (dated by TCRdb to the late 2010s). Notes on the research overall: A mean of approximately 2.9 ug of DNA, ranging from about 0.2 to 27.4 ug, was extracted from sorted CD4+ and CD8+ cells. A CD8+CD57+ expansion meant a frequency higher than the mean frequency seen in healthy subjects. The research as a whole found: Patients and healthy controls showed no significant difference in CD8+ Simpson's diversity (P=0.060). Roughly 30 CD8+ CDR3 sequences were found to be shared between patients and controls, but these sequences appeared to be highly expressed in patients and within the immunodominant clones of the patients.

The germline V gene (reference sequence) sets CDR1 to LGHDT and CDR2 to YNNKEL. From the cysteine up to the phenylalanine, the CDR3 has a length of 13 residues. Kept here is only the CDR3 DNA, which spans 39 bases and is read in frame from base 1. V and J are truncated by 1 base and 11 bases respectively, leaving an intervening sequence of 14 bases. Flow cytometry had shown CD8+CD57+ cell expansion in the patients selected for sequencing. Every patient had a diagnosis of severe acquired aplastic anemia based on International Study of Aplastic Anemia and Agranulocytosis and Camitta criteria. Patients had received no therapy at the time of blood sampling. In the study, sorted CD4+ and CD8+ blood T cells from patients with severe aplastic anemia and from healthy subjects underwent deep sequencing of TCR repertoires. Patients were enrolled under clinicaltrials.gov protocols 00001620, 01623167, 00001397, 00071045, 00081523 and 00961064 in the USA. Ficoll-Paque density gradient centrifugation was used to isolate peripheral blood mononuclear cells. Before DNA was extracted, CD4+ and CD8+ T cells were sorted using either FACS or magnetic beads.

Profiling of TCR beta VDJ combinations and CDR3 sequences used genomic DNA as the template. An Illumina HiSeq 2000 was the platform used for TCR repertoire sequencing. The paper's processing steps were these. Repertoires were assessed using TRBV/TRBJ rearrangement plots, CDR3 size and DJ length profiles, and Simpson's diversity index. The immunodominant clone was defined as the most abundant DNA sequence in deep sequencing data. CDR3 amino acid sequences were checked for sharing between subjects and were compared against published repertoires and the VDJdb database. TCRdb reprocessed the public reads (quality trimming at Q25 with fastp, clone calling with MiXCR) and kept in-frame beta chains. For every CDR3 protein sequence, its rows merge into one entry that carries the most common genes and DNA. The authors' filters were not applied to this entry. The sample yields roughly 290,000 distinct CDR3 sequences; roughly 53% were counted once. The ten largest clones add up to 1.3% of the sample.

This clonotype showed up many times. The antigen it binds to is not known. No much larger clone is present one base from it, and per-base qualities are unavailable. Input material: sorted CD4+, CD8+, or CD8+CD57+ T cells (not recorded which) from PBMCs. This clonotype originated in a human donor with aplastic anemia. Recombination joined TRBV3-1 with TRBJ1-1; matching of 5 bases hints at TRBD1 as the D gene. The nucleotides read TGTGCCAGCAGCCAAGTGAGGGCAGGGTTGGCTTTCTTT. Its protein product is CASSQVRAGLAFF.